This TCR beta chain was sequenced for a study of OX40 agonist ivuxolimab in advanced cancers. Study-level background: Hepatocellular carcinoma, melanoma, renal cell or head and neck cancer was diagnosed in the dose-escalation patients. Therapy given before enrollment (anti-PD-1, anti-PD-L1 or anti-CTLA-4) was allowed, and around 40% had some. Among those enrolled, mean age was about 62 years (range roughly 23 to 85) and 75% to 85% were male. The study reported partial responses in three patients: one hepatocellular carcinoma, two cutaneous melanoma.

The repertoire was sequenced with immunoSEQ multiplex PCR; TCRdb's copy has only in-frame clones and lacks some. This sample has around 80,000 clones, with 85% to 90% found just once. V was pared by 1 base and J by 0 bases, with 13 bases between. The germline CDR1 and CDR2 sequences are SNHLY and FYNNEI. The CDR3 has 18 amino acids. The sequence was collected from an adult with an advanced solid tumor such as melanoma, head and neck, liver or kidney cancer. The gene calls are TRBV2 and TRBJ1-6; D is perhaps TRBD1 (5 bases). The sequences come from CD4+ or CD8+ T cells sorted from blood, collected in a trial of the OX40 agonist ivuxolimab. In DNA, the CDR3 is TGTGCCAGCAGTGAAGGGAAACCGGGGGGCTCCTATAATTCACCCCTCCACTTT. It codes for CASSEGKPGGSYNSPLHF.